These T cell receptor beta chains were read from a single sample in a study of cytomegalovirus exposure and HLA in healthy donors. Clones were sequenced by immunoSEQ multiplex PCR, and TCRdb holds only the in-frame ones, with some missing. The sample data list about 140,000 clones. Sample: PBMCs. All receptors derive from a man aged 40-49 years in good health and CMV-seronegative. Each CDR3 is given with its conserved first and last residue. The D gene is left open where the match is weak.

TRBD1,TRBV7-8,TRBJ2-7,CASSLAGTGNKYEQYF,TGTGCCAGCAGCTTGGCAGGGACAGGGAATAAGTACGAGCAGTACTTC
-,TRBV21-1,TRBJ1-1,CASLYTEAFF,TGTGCCAGTCTATACACTGAAGCTTTCTTT
TRBD1,TRBV7-9,TRBJ1-2,CASSQGQGEAGYTF,TGTGCCAGCAGCCAGGGACAGGGGGAAGCAGGCTACACCTTC
TRBD1,TRBV5-4,TRBJ1-4,CASSLGGTGNEKLFF,TGTGCCAGCAGCTTGGGAGGGACAGGCAATGAAAAACTGTTTTTT
-,TRBV10-3,TRBJ1-4,CAISEFRRAGDEKLFF,TGTGCCATCAGTGAATTCAGGCGCGCCGGGGATGAAAAACTGTTTTTT
-,TRBV5-4,TRBJ1-3,CASSQTTSGNTIYF,TGTGCCAGCAGCCAGACTACCTCTGGAAACACCATATATTTT
-,TRBV28,TRBJ1-2,CASSLPQDSYGYTF,TGTGCCAGCAGCTTGCCCCAGGACAGTTATGGCTACACCTTC
-,TRBV7-2,TRBJ2-3,CASSPAGLARTTDTQYF,TGTGCCAGCAGCCCAGCCGGTCTAGCGCGCACCACAGATACGCAGTATTTT
-,TRBV7-2,TRBJ2-7,CASSPAGYQSYEQYF,TGTGCCAGCAGCCCTGCCGGGTACCAATCCTACGAGCAGTACTTC
-,TRBV6-1,TRBJ2-1,CASSEAEGLEQFF,TGTGCCAGCAGTGAAGCGGAGGGGCTTGAGCAGTTCTTC
-,TRBV7-3,TRBJ2-1,CASSTSGASNEQFF,TGTGCCAGCAGCACCAGCGGCGCGTCCAATGAGCAGTTCTTC
-,TRBV7-7,TRBJ2-5,CASSPGSYGETQYF,TGTGCCAGCAGCCCAGGGTCTTACGGTGAGACCCAGTACTTC
TRBD2,TRBV6-5,TRBJ2-7,CASSYGRGATYEQYF,TGTGCCAGCAGTTACGGGAGGGGCGCTACCTACGAGCAGTACTTC
-,TRBV19,TRBJ1-2,CAGQTGNGGYTF,TGTGCCGGTCAAACAGGGAACGGGGGCTACACCTTC
-,TRBV25-1,TRBJ2-6,CASSEQGLPGANVLTF,TGTGCCAGCAGTGAACAGGGGCTCCCCGGGGCCAACGTCCTGACTTTC
-,TRBV5-1,TRBJ1-2,CASLPDRGYGYTF,TGCGCCAGCCTCCCGGACAGAGGCTATGGCTACACCTTC
TRBD2,TRBV7-7,TRBJ2-3,CASSPQAGGQDTQYF,TGTGCCAGCAGCCCCCAAGCGGGGGGGCAGGATACGCAGTATTTT
TRBD1,TRBV5-1,TRBJ1-4,CASSSQGLNEKLFF,TGCGCCAGCAGCTCACAGGGGTTGAATGAAAAACTGTTTTTT
-,TRBV9,TRBJ2-2,CASSVTLPNTGELFF,TGTGCCAGCAGCGTAACACTACCGAACACCGGGGAGCTGTTTTTT
-,TRBV12-5,TRBJ1-1,CASGLRNGGTEAFF,TGTGCTAGTGGTTTGCGAAACGGAGGCACTGAAGCTTTCTTT
TRBD2,TRBV27,TRBJ2-1,CASMTAAGDSSYNEQFF,TGTGCCAGCATGACAGCCGCGGGGGATAGCTCCTACAATGAGCAGTTCTTC
TRBD2,TRBV7-3,TRBJ2-7,CASSPQGGAYEQYF,TGTGCCAGCAGCCCCCAGGGAGGGGCCTACGAGCAGTACTTC
TRBD2,TRBV28,TRBJ2-1,CASSFYRGGHYNEQFF,TGTGCCAGCAGTTTTTATCGGGGGGGCCACTACAATGAGCAGTTCTTC
-,TRBV2,TRBJ2-7,CASSPVGGAREQYF,TGTGCCAGCTCCCCGGTAGGGGGGGCCCGCGAGCAGTACTTC
-,TRBV7-9,TRBJ2-7,CASSPGVPHEQYF,TGTGCCAGCAGCCCGGGAGTCCCCCACGAGCAGTACTTC